A selection of T cell receptor beta chains follows, all from one sample in a study of blood T cell repertoires in COVID-19. The method was immunoSEQ multiplex PCR; TCRdb's version includes in-frame clones alone and lacks a portion of them. The sample yields 70,000 or so clones, more than 80% seen once. Sequencing was performed on peripheral blood. These receptor sequences come from a woman older than 75 with active or convalescent COVID-19. The CDR3 runs from the conserved cysteine through the conserved F or W. The D gene is left open where the match is weak. The size of a clone is reported for some rows only, either as once, few or many, or as a class for expanded clones.

clone_size	d_call	v_call	j_call	cdr3_nt	cdr3_aa
-	-	TRBV5-1	TRBJ2-3	TGCGCCAGCAGTCCGGCCCGACAGACAGGCCTTTTGGATACGCAGTATTTT	CASSPARQTGLLDTQYF
-	-	TRBV7-9	TRBJ2-3	TGTGCCAGCAGCTTAAGTCTGTCAGGGCAGACAGATACGCAGTATTTT	CASSLSLSGQTDTQYF
-	-	TRBV2	TRBJ1-2	TGTGCCAGCAGGCAGGACCGAGAAGGAGGTGGCTACACCTTC	CASRQDREGGGYTF
-	TRBD2	TRBV10-2	TRBJ2-2	TGCGCCAGCAGTGAGTCGATAGCGGGGGGTTTTACCGGGGAGCTGTTTTTT	CASSESIAGGFTGELFF
-	TRBD2	TRBV5-1	TRBJ2-5	TGCGCCAGCAGCTTGGAAGGGACTAGCGGGGCCCTATTGTACTTC	CASSLEGTSGALLYF
-	-	TRBV30	TRBJ2-2	TGTGCCTGGAGTAAGCAGGGGGGCGGGGAGCTGTTTTTT	CAWSKQGGGELFF
-	-	TRBV20-1	TRBJ1-4	TGCAGTGCTAGTGGGGCAGGAAGAGATGAAAAACTGTTTTTT	CSASGAGRDEKLFF
-	TRBD1	TRBV27	TRBJ2-7	TGTGCCAGCAGTTCCTCTGGGACAGGGGTCTTATACGAGCAGTACTTC	CASSSSGTGVLYEQYF
-	-	TRBV6-4	TRBJ1-2	TGTGCCAGCAGCCCATCGGGTCATAACTATGGCTACACCTTC	CASSPSGHNYGYTF
-	TRBD1	TRBV7-2	TRBJ1-2	TGTGCCAGCAGCACCACGGGACAGGGAGGTCTTGGCTATGGCTACACCTTC	CASSTTGQGGLGYGYTF
-	-	TRBV12-3/TRBV12-4	TRBJ2-5	TGTGCCAGCAGTTTCGGGGGAGAGACCCAGTACTTC	CASSFGGETQYF
-	-	TRBV12-3/TRBV12-4	TRBJ2-7	TGTGCCAGCAGTCTGGGACTTCCCTACGAGCAGTACTTC	CASSLGLPYEQYF
-	TRBD2	TRBV6-1	TRBJ2-3	TGTGCCAGCAGTGAGTTCAGCGGGGGGGCCATAGATACGCAGTATTTT	CASSEFSGGAIDTQYF
-	TRBD1	TRBV6-5	TRBJ2-2	TGTGCCAGCAGCTATAGCAGGGGGCCAGCCGGGGAGCTGTTTTTT	CASSYSRGPAGELFF
-	-	TRBV4-2	TRBJ1-1	TGTGCCAGCAGCCAAGGGCCAGCGAACCTAGCTTTCTTT	CASSQGPANLAFF
many	TRBD2	TRBV6-4	TRBJ2-3	TGTGCCAGCAGTGATCTAGCGGGGGGGCCAACAGATACGCAGTATTTT	CASSDLAGGPTDTQYF
-	-	TRBV7-2	TRBJ1-5	TGTGCCAGCAGCTTAGAAGGGTCAGGGTCGCCCCAGCATTTT	CASSLEGSGSPQHF
once	TRBD1	TRBV19	TRBJ1-5	TGTGCCAGTACAGTAACAGGGGGGATGCCCCAGCATTTT	CASTVTGGMPQHF
-	-	TRBV19	TRBJ1-5	TGTGCCAGTAGTCCGGGTGGGGGACTGGCGTATACCGGAGGCCAGCCCCAGCATTTT	CASSPGGGLAYTGGQPQHF
-	-	TRBV2	TRBJ2-7	TGTGCCAGCAGGGGTGACAGCCCCCTTCTCTACGAGCAGTACTTC	CASRGDSPLLYEQYF
-	-	TRBV7-8	TRBJ1-4	TGTGCCAGCAGCTTCTTGGGAGCCATCACTAATGAAAAACTGTTTTTT	CASSFLGAITNEKLFF
-	TRBD1	TRBV19	TRBJ1-4	TGTGCCAGTAGGAGGGGACAGGCGGAACTGTTTTTT	CASRRGQAELFF
-	TRBD2	TRBV7-2	TRBJ2-1	TGTGCCAGCAGCCCGGGACTAGCTAACAATGAGCAGTTCTTC	CASSPGLANNEQFF
-	TRBD2	TRBV28	TRBJ2-1	TGTGCCAGCAGTCCCCCAGCGGGGGGGCGTCATGAGCAGTTCTTC	CASSPPAGGRHEQFF
-	-	TRBV5-8	TRBJ1-5	TGTGCCAGCAGCCCGAGGAGGGGTGGCAATCAGCCCCAGCATTTT	CASSPRRGGNQPQHF
-	-	TRBV7-9	TRBJ2-7	TGTGCCAGCAGCCCGGGTGGAAGATCCTACGAGCAGTACTTC	CASSPGGRSYEQYF
-	-	TRBV6-5	TRBJ1-2	TGTGCCAGCAGTTACGTGGGCTTTGATGGCTACACCTTC	CASSYVGFDGYTF
-	-	TRBV12-3/TRBV12-4	TRBJ1-4	TGTGCCAGCAGTTTGGTAGAGAATGAAAAACTGTTTTTT	CASSLVENEKLFF
-	-	TRBV11-2	TRBJ2-1	TGTGCCAGCAGCTTACGGACTGCTGAGCAGTTCTTC	CASSLRTAEQFF
-	TRBD1	TRBV19	TRBJ1-3	TGTGCCAGTAGTCCCTGGGACAGCCCTGGAAACACCATATATTTT	CASSPWDSPGNTIYF
-	-	TRBV28	TRBJ2-7	TGTGCCAGCAGTTTCGCGGGGGCATCCTACGAGCAGTACTTC	CASSFAGASYEQYF
-	-	TRBV19	TRBJ2-5	TGTGCCAGTAGTAAAGGACTCGGTGGAGAGACCCAGTACTTC	CASSKGLGGETQYF
-	TRBD1	TRBV6-5	TRBJ1-5	TGTGCCAGCGGGACAGATTATAGCAATCAGCCCCAGCATTTT	CASGTDYSNQPQHF
-	TRBD1	TRBV29-1	TRBJ1-1	TGCAGCGTTCCTCGCGAGGGGGCTCCGAACACTGAAGCTTTCTTT	CSVPREGAPNTEAFF
-	-	TRBV28	TRBJ1-1	TGTGCCAGCAGTTTACCGGAGGGGAATGAAGCTTTCTTT	CASSLPEGNEAFF
-	-	TRBV5-6	TRBJ2-7	TGTGCCAGCAGCTTGGGAGCGGCCTTCTACGAGCAGTACTTC	CASSLGAAFYEQYF
-	TRBD2	TRBV30	TRBJ2-5	TGTGCCTGGACTAGCGGGGTGCTAGAGACCCAGTACTTC	CAWTSGVLETQYF
-	TRBD2	TRBV9	TRBJ2-7	TGTGCCAGCAGCCGGACTAGCGGGTCCTACGAGCAGTACTTC	CASSRTSGSYEQYF
-	-	TRBV7-2	TRBJ2-5	TGTGCCAGCAGCTTGGGATCCCAGGGCCTAGGAGAGACCCAGTACTTC	CASSLGSQGLGETQYF
-	TRBD2	TRBV29-1	TRBJ2-1	TGCAGCGTTGACGGGCTAGCGGGGGGCCCCCATGAGCAGTTCTTC	CSVDGLAGGPHEQFF
-	-	TRBV7-2	TRBJ2-7	TGTGCCAGCAGCTTACCTGAGGCCTACGAGCAGTACTTC	CASSLPEAYEQYF
-	-	TRBV5-1	TRBJ1-2	TGCGCCAGCAGCCCAGAGGGTCTCTATGGCTACACCTTC	CASSPEGLYGYTF